Shown below are 14 T cell receptor beta chains from a single sample sequenced in a study of neurological immune-mediated disorders. One entry per CDR3 protein, called by TCRdb with MiXCR from the 5' RACE reads. The top ten hold roughly 34% of the sample, which has approximately 20,000 distinct CDR3 sequences, under 35% seen once. The sequenced sample was PBMCs. Every receptor here comes from a middle-aged man with HTLV-1-associated myelopathy (HAM/TSP).

J is TRBJ2-5 and V is TRBV24-1; TRBD1 agrees at 8 bases. V dropped 0 bases and J dropped 5; count of bases not matched to a gene: 13. Germline V gives CDR1 KGHDR, CDR2 SFDVKD. This CDR3 spans 18 amino acids. This CDR3 is CATSDLGLGQGGYETQYF. The CDR3 region has the DNA TGTGCCACCAGTGATTTGGGGCTCGGACAGGGTGGGTACGAGACCCAGTACTTC.

V gene TRBV30 combines with J gene TRBJ1-1, with 7 bases fitting TRBD1. The CDR3 extends over 14 amino acids. Germline loops: CDR1 GTSNPN, CDR2 SVGIG (reference sequence). V gave up 6 bases and J gave up 5 bases; unmatched junction bases: 12. The CDR3 spells CACDVDRAITEAFF. The CDR3 DNA reads as TGTGCCTGCGACGTCGACAGGGCCATTACTGAAGCTTTCTTT.

This clonotype was observed many times. V and J are TRBV20-1 and TRBJ2-7; TRBD2 aligns across 12 bases. V lost 3 bases, J lost 7 bases, and 10 bases stayed unmatched. Per the germline V gene, CDR1 is DFQATT and CDR2 is SNEGSKA (reference sequence). This CDR3 spans 15 amino acids. In nucleotides, the CDR3 is TGCAGTGCTAGTTTGACTAGCGGGGGTTTTGTGGAGCAGTACTTC. It encodes CSASLTSGGFVEQYF.

This sequence joins TRBV20-1 and TRBJ2-1; D tentatively fits TRBD1 or TRBD2 (7 bases each). V was clipped by 3 bases and J by 9 bases, with 15 bases between them. CDR1 DFQATT and CDR2 SNEGSKA come from the germline V gene (reference sequence). CDR3 size: 13 residues. The CDR3, as DNA: TGCAGTGCTAGCAGGGGACAGCGGGGTGAGCAGTTCTTC. It specifies CSASRGQRGEQFF.

Only one count was recorded for this clonotype. Relative to the germline gene, one junction end is altered; a read error may explain this. The V gene is TRBV19, the J gene TRBJ2-2; no clear D. Germline CDR1 LNHDA, CDR2 SQIVND (reference sequence). This CDR3 spans 15 amino acids. CDR3 residues: CASSILTLNNGELFF. The DNA of the CDR3 is TGTGCCAGTAGTATCTTGACCCTGAACAACGGGGAGCTGTTTTTT.

The chain recombines TRBV7-8 with TRBJ1-2, with D perhaps matching TRBD1 (5 bases). This CDR3 contains 14 residues. Germline assignment: CDR1 SGHVS and CDR2 FQNEAQ. V gave up 1 base and J gave up 9 bases, with 15 bases separating them. The CDR3 loop reads CASSLGGEKMSYTF. In nucleotides, the CDR3 is TGTGCCAGCAGCTTAGGGGGGGAAAAGATGAGCTACACCTTC.

Ten or more counts support this clonotype. V gene TRBV20-1 combines with J gene TRBJ2-5; possibly TRBD2 for D (5 bases). Germline CDR1 reads DFQATT; CDR2 reads SNEGSKA (reference sequence). Trimming left V 6 bases short and J 5 bases short, with 16 bases between. The CDR3 loop spans 13 amino acids. CDR3 residues: CSAIQSSMETQYF. DNA for the CDR3: TGCAGTGCCATCCAGTCTAGCATGGAGACCCAGTACTTC.

This clonotype is labeled medium-sized. This chain joins TRBV5-1 and TRBJ2-3; D is undetermined. The CDR3 has 16 residues. The V gene lost 4 bases and the J gene lost 2 bases, with 17 bases spanning the gap. Germline V lookup: CDR1 SGHRS, CDR2 YFSETQ. CDR3 sequence: CASSDPVQISTDTQYF. In DNA, the CDR3 is TGCGCCAGCAGCGATCCCGTGCAGATCTCCACAGATACGCAGTATTTT.

The CDR3 loop is CASSALRQGRKAFF. Here the CDR3 DNA reads TGTGCCAGCAGCGCACTAAGACAGGGAAGGAAAGCTTTCTTT. The chain combines TRBV7-8 with TRBJ1-1; 7 bases align to TRBD1. Trimming cost V 5 bases and J 9 bases; bases outside gene matches: 12. The CDR3 runs to 14 residues. Germline CDR1 is SGHVS and CDR2 is FQNEAQ.

This clonotype was detected ten times or more. The genes are TRBV5-1 and TRBJ1-1, with a tentative D call TRBD1 (5 bases). CDR3 length: 14 residues. Trimming removed 4 bases at V and 11 bases at J, with 21 bases between. CDR1 is SGHRS and CDR2 is YFSETQ in the germline V gene. CDR3 bases: TGCGCCAGCAGCCCCGGGACCTCAAGACCGACGGCTTTCTTT. It encodes CASSPGTSRPTAFF.

This clonotype rates as medium-sized (0.01 to 0.1%). This chain joins TRBV3-1 and TRBJ1-2; perhaps TRBD1 as D (5 bases). This CDR3 has 14 residues. Germline V lookup: CDR1 LGHDT, CDR2 YNNKEL (reference sequence). Trimming took 4 bases from V and 8 from J, leaving 17 bases between them. In DNA form, the CDR3 reads TGTGCCAGCAGCCGGGACCGCCTAAGGGAGGGCTACACCTTC. This gives the protein CASSRDRLREGYTF.

This clonotype was recorded a few times. The J gene is TRBJ2-3, the V gene TRBV20-1; D is possibly TRBD1 or TRBD2 (5 bases each). The length of the CDR3 is 12 residues. Per germline, CDR1 DFQATT and CDR2 SNEGSKA (reference sequence). V lost 5 bases and J lost 6, with 12 bases in between. CDR3 region: CSAPGTGDTQYF. The CDR3 DNA reads TGCAGTGCTCCAGGGACGGGGGATACGCAGTATTTT.

The table lists this clonotype with a few counts. V usage is TRBV5-1 and J usage is TRBJ1-1; perhaps TRBD1 as D (5 bases). The V end lost 0 bases, the J end lost 3 bases, and 12 bases lay between the germline ends. The CDR3 consists of 15 residues. The germline CDR1 and CDR2 sequences are SGHRS and YFSETQ. The CDR3 is CASSLVGAPDTEAFF. In DNA, the CDR3 is TGCGCCAGCAGCTTGGTTGGGGCCCCGGACACTGAAGCTTTCTTT.

The V and J genes are TRBV5-4 and TRBJ2-2; TRBD1 aligns across 9 bases. CDR3 size: 15 residues. V shed 2 bases and J 3 bases; nucleotides not matched to a gene: 2. Germline V gene sequence: CDR1 SGHNT, CDR2 YYREEE (reference sequence). CDR3 sequence reads: CASSFYRGHTGELFF. CDR3 nucleotide sequence: TGTGCCAGCAGCTTTTACAGGGGGCACACCGGGGAGCTGTTTTTT.